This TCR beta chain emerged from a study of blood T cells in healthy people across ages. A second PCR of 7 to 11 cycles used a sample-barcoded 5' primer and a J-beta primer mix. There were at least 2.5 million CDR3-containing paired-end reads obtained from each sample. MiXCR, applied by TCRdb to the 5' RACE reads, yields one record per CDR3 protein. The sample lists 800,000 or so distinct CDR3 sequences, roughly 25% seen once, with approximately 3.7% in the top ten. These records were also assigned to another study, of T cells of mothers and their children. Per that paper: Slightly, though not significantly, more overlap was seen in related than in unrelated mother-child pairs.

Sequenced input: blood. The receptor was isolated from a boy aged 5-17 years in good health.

CDR3 loop: CASSDRRWSVYPPGAYNEQFF. The CDR3, as DNA: TGTGCCAGCAGCGATAGACGTTGGAGCGTATATCCCCCGGGCGCCTACAATGAGCAGTTCTTC. The chain employs TRBV11-2 and TRBJ2-1; D remains unclear. This CDR3 has 21 residues. The V gene lost 5 bases and the J gene lost 2 bases, with 31 bases spanning the gap. The germline V gene has CDR1 SGHAT and CDR2 FQNNGV.